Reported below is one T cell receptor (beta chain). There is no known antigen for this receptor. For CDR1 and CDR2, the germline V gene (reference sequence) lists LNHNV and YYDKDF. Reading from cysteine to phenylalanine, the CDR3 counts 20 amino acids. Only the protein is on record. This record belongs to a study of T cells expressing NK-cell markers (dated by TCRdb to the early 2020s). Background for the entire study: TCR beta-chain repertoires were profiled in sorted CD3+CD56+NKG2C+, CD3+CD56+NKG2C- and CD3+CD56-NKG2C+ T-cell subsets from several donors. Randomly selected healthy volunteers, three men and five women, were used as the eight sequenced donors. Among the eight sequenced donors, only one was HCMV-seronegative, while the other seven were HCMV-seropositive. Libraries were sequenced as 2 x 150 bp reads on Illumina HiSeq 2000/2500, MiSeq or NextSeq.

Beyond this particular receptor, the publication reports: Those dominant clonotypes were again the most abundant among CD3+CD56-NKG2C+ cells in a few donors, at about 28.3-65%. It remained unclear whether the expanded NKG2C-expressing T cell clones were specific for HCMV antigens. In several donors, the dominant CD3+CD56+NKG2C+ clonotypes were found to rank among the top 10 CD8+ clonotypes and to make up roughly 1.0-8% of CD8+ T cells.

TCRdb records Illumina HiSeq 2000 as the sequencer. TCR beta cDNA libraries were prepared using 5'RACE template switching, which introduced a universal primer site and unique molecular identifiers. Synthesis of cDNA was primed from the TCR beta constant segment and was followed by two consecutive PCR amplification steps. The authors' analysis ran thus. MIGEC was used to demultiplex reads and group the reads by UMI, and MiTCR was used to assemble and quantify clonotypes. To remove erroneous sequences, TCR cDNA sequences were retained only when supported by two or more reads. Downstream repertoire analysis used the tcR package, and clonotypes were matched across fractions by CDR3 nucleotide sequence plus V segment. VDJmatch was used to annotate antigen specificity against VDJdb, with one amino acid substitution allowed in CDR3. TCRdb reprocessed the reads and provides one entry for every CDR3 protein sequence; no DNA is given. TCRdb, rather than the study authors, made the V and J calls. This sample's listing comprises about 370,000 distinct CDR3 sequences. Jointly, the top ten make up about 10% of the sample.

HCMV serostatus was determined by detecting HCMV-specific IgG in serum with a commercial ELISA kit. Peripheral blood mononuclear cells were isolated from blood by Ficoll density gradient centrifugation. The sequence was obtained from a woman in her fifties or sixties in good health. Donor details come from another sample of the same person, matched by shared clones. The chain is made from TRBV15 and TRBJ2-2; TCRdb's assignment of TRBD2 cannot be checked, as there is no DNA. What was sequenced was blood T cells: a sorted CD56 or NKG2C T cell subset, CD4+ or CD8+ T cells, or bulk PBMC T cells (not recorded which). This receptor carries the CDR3 CATSRGLGLAGGPNTGELFF.